A single T cell receptor beta chain is shown here with its context. Its antigen remains unknown. This record comes from a study of T-cell reconstitution after alpha-beta-depleted transplantation in children. CDR1 is SGHNT and CDR2 is YYREEE in the germline V gene (reference sequence). Trimming pared 0 bases from V and 9 bases from J, leaving 10 bases between. CDR3 length: 13 amino acids. Researchers prepared the TCRbeta library using unique molecular identifiers, the study reports. Via MiXCR, TCRdb re-called the PCR reads, giving one row per CDR3 protein. Of roughly 500,000 distinct CDR3 sequences in the sample, roughly a tenth were seen once. General study results and limits: One year after transplant, T-cell counts and diversity came mostly from newly produced T cells. Surviving recipient cells, namely T cells and thymic progenitors, were the source of high day-60 TCRbeta diversity in some patients. Reported findings indicate that, about two months after transplant, alpha-beta T cells came from several hundred expanded clones, which were derived from non-depleted graft cells.

This sample comprised PBMCs, obtained before TCRalphabeta/CD19-depleted stem cell transplant. The gene calls are TRBV5-4 and TRBJ2-1; perhaps TRBD2 as D (6 bases). The TCR originated in a child under 10 years old with inherited bone marrow failure, due to receive a stem cell transplant. The CDR3 loop is CASSLGQGGEQFF. CDR3 in DNA: TGTGCCAGCAGCTTGGGGCAGGGAGGTGAGCAGTTCTTC.